The 29 T cell receptor beta chains below were found in one sample sequenced in a study of blood T cell repertoires in COVID-19 (dated by TCRdb to the early 2020s). To prepare the library, the immunoSEQ multiplex PCR assay was applied. Held by TCRdb, this immuneACCESS table contains in-frame sequences only and omits some clones. Under half of the omission traces to an unresolved V gene where checked; the cause of the rest is unknown. For this sample there are about 140,000 clones; around 87% appear just once. About 11% of the sample goes to the ten largest clones. Input material: PBMCs or T cells enriched from blood (not recorded which). The receptors here all came from a man in his sixties who had recovered from COVID-19.

The genes are TRBV27 and TRBJ2-7, with a weak D call TRBD1 (6 bases). Germline CDR1 is MNHEY and CDR2 is SMNVEV (reference sequence). Trimming took off 7 bases at V and 0 bases at J, with 16 bases between the two ends. This CDR3 contains 15 residues. Written as DNA, the CDR3 is TGTGCCAGCATTCTCCCAGGGGAGCCCTCCTACGAGCAGTACTTC. Its translation: CASILPGEPSYEQYF.

This clone was seen more than once but under ten times. This chain joins TRBV4-1 and TRBJ2-7; weak D call: TRBD1 (6 bases). Trimming took 1 base from V and 2 from J, leaving 18 bases between them. CDR3 size: 17 residues. The germline V gene has CDR1 MGHRA and CDR2 YSYEKL. The CDR3 coding sequence is TGCGCCAGCAGCCAAGTTTTTCCGAGGACAGCAGCCTACGAGCAGTACTTC. It translates to CASSQVFPRTAAYEQYF.

The J gene is TRBJ1-1, the V gene TRBV7-8, with D tentatively TRBD1 (5 bases). The CDR3 has 17 residues. V gave up 1 base and J gave up 0 bases, with 15 bases separating them. CDR1 is SGHVS, CDR2 FQNEAQ, per germline. The CDR3 DNA reads as TGTGCCAGCAGCTTAGTAGGGAGGGGTCCGATGAACACTGAAGCTTTCTTT. It translates to CASSLVGRGPMNTEAFF.

CDR3 in DNA: TGTGCCAGCAGCATGTACAGGGTACAGTCACCCCTCCACTTT. Translating gives CASSMYRVQSPLHF. The rearrangement joins TRBV5-8 to TRBJ1-6, with D perhaps matching TRBD1 (6 bases). Trimming left V 4 bases short and J 10 bases short, with 15 bases between. The germline CDR1 and CDR2 sequences are SGHTS and YDEGEE. There are 14 residues in the CDR3.

V is TRBV7-9 and J is TRBJ1-1; 7 bases align to TRBD1. This CDR3 has 15 amino acids. Germline assignment: CDR1 SEHNR and CDR2 FQNEAQ (reference sequence). V gave up 5 bases and J gave up 1 base; unmatched junction bases: 7. CDR3 amino acids: CASSPQGQKNTEAFF. CDR3 DNA: TGTGCCAGCAGCCCCCAGGGACAGAAGAACACTGAAGCTTTCTTT.

The gene calls are TRBV7-9 and TRBJ2-7; 7 bases line up with TRBD1. The germline V gene has CDR1 SEHNR and CDR2 FQNEAQ (reference sequence). The J segment lost 0 bases and the V segment lost 5 bases, leaving 4 bases of the junction unmatched. This CDR3 is 14 amino acids long. The CDR3 DNA reads TGTGCCAGCAGCACACAGGGGCTCTCCTACGAGCAGTACTTC. It codes for CASSTQGLSYEQYF.

The gene calls are TRBV24-1 and TRBJ2-5; the match to TRBD1 covers 10 bases. The CDR3 has 14 amino acids. The V and J ends lost 3 bases and 5 bases, in that order; junction bases with no gene match: 2. Germline CDR1 KGHDR, CDR2 SFDVKD. The DNA for the CDR3 is TGTGCCACCAGTGATGGGGACAGGGGCGAGACCCAGTACTTC. Its protein is CATSDGDRGETQYF.

The chain links TRBV28 to TRBJ1-4; 8 bases are shared with TRBD1. Trimming took 5 bases from V and 7 from J; bases not matched to a gene: 12. This CDR3 contains 16 residues. Per the germline V gene, CDR1 is MDHEN and CDR2 is SYDVKM. The CDR3 coding sequence is TGTGCCAGCAGTCCTATCGGGGCAGGGGGCATTGAAAAACTGTTTTTT. It yields the protein CASSPIGAGGIEKLFF.

In this sample, this clone turned up a few times. The chain couples TRBV15 to TRBJ2-2; 8 positions match TRBD2. This CDR3 is 15 amino acids long. The V and J ends lost 3 bases and 1 base, in that order; junction bases with no gene match: 1. CDR1 and CDR2 from the germline V gene are LNHNV and YYDKDF (reference sequence). The CDR3: CATSSSGGNTGELFF. In DNA form, the CDR3 reads TGTGCCACCAGCAGCAGCGGGGGGAACACCGGGGAGCTGTTTTTT.

V and J are TRBV9 and TRBJ2-5; weak D call: TRBD2 (6 bases). This CDR3 comprises 15 residues. From germline, CDR1 is SGDLS and CDR2 YYNGEE. The germline V and J ends were trimmed by 0 bases and 4 bases, with 13 bases remaining between them. CDR3 in amino acids: CASSVAPGVPETQYF. The DNA for the CDR3 is TGTGCCAGCAGCGTAGCTCCGGGGGTCCCAGAGACCCAGTACTTC.

The chain is built from TRBV18 and TRBJ2-7; TRBD2 matches at 11 bases. CDR3 length equals 15 residues. Trimming cost V 2 bases and J 5 bases; bases outside gene matches: 5. CDR1 KGHSH and CDR2 LQKENI come from the germline V gene. The CDR3 DNA reads TGTGCCAGCTCACCAATTAGCGGGAGGGCGAACGAGCAGTACTTC. Translation: CASSPISGRANEQYF.

This chain links TRBV24-1 with TRBJ2-2; a weak D match, TRBD2 (6 bases). V lost 1 base and J 5 bases, leaving 7 bases between the germline ends. This CDR3 has 14 residues. The V gene's germline CDR1 is KGHDR and CDR2 SFDVKD. The CDR3 DNA sequence: TGTGCCACCAGTGATTTCGGGGGAACCGGGGAGCTGTTTTTT. Translated: CATSDFGGTGELFF.

J is TRBJ2-1 and V is TRBV29-1; D possibly corresponds to TRBD2 (6 bases). Germline CDR1 is SQVTM and CDR2 is ANQGSEA. The CDR3 has 15 residues. This CDR3 reads CSGRPTRDPYNEQFF. The CDR3 nucleotides read TGCAGTGGTCGCCCCACGCGGGACCCCTACAATGAGCAGTTCTTC.

Comments on this clone: The sample has other DNA sequences that encode this CDR3 too. The chain links TRBV7-3 to TRBJ2-3; 7 bases are shared with TRBD2. The ends lost 2 bases at V and 1 base at J; junction bases unmatched: 0. Germline lookup yields CDR1 SGHTA and CDR2 FQGTGA. The CDR3 contains 14 residues. The CDR3 sequence: CASSLAGGTDTQYF. In nucleotides, the CDR3 is TGTGCCAGCAGCTTAGCGGGAGGCACAGATACGCAGTATTTT. Full variable domain (outside the CDR3, taken from reference TRBV7-3 and TRBJ2-3): GAGVSQTPSNKVTEKGKYVELRCDPISGHTALYWYRQSLGQGPEFLIYFQGTGAADDSGLPNDRFFAVRPEGSVSTLKIQRTERGDSAVYLCASSLAGGTDTQYFGPGTRLTVL.

This chain joins TRBV2 and TRBJ2-7, with 7 positions matching TRBD2. V lost 8 bases and J lost 2; bases outside the gene matches: 6. Germline loops: CDR1 SNHLY, CDR2 FYNNEI. The CDR3 length is 13 residues. The CDR3 loop is CASLADPAYEQYF. The CDR3 nucleotides are TGTGCCAGCCTAGCGGATCCCGCCTACGAGCAGTACTTC.

The J gene is TRBJ2-7, the V gene TRBV3-1 (or the pseudogene TRBV3-2), with D possibly matching TRBD2 (6 bases). This CDR3 contains 14 residues. V shed 5 bases and J shed 3 bases, with 14 bases lying between them. The germline gives CDR1 LGHDT, CDR2 YNNKEL (reference sequence). In DNA form, the CDR3 reads TGTGCCAGCAGCTACTGGGACTCTTACTACGAGCAGTACTTC. It translates to CASSYWDSYYEQYF.

The chain links TRBV21-1 to TRBJ2-6; the table calls TRBD1, which could not be checked here. TRBV21-1 is a pseudogene locus. CDR3 length equals 17 residues. The CDR3 sequence: CASSKVGTGKGANVLTF. The DNA of the CDR3 is TGTGCCAGCAGCAAAGTCGGGACAGGGAAGGGGGCCAACGTCCTGACTTTC.

This clone appeared once. The CDR3: CASSQGLAGAYEQYF. CDR3 coding DNA: TGTGCCAGCAGCCAAGGACTAGCGGGGGCCTACGAGCAGTACTTC. This chain uses TRBV3-1 (or the pseudogene TRBV3-2) with TRBJ2-7; 12 nucleotides match TRBD2. The length of the CDR3 is 15 residues. V dropped 1 base and J dropped 2; count of bases not matched to a gene: 0. The V gene's germline CDR1 is LGHDT and CDR2 YNNKEL (reference sequence).

The chain joins TRBV18 to TRBJ1-2; D is undetermined. CDR1 is KGHSH, CDR2 LQKENI, per germline. The ends were cut back, 2 bases at V and 2 bases at J, with 12 bases in the middle. This CDR3 is built from 15 residues. The CDR3 is CASSPGVDFNYGYTF. The DNA of the CDR3 is TGTGCCAGCTCACCAGGTGTGGACTTCAACTATGGCTACACCTTC.

V gene TRBV30 combines with J gene TRBJ1-2; perhaps TRBD1 as D (5 bases). CDR3 length equals 16 residues. V lost 2 bases and J 1 base, leaving 17 bases between the germline ends. Looked up from germline, CDR1 is GTSNPN and CDR2 is SVGIG (reference sequence). The CDR3 nucleotides read TGTGCCTGGAGTCCTAACCCGGTCGGGGGTAACTATGGCTACACCTTC. Translation: CAWSPNPVGGNYGYTF.

The gene calls are TRBV2 and TRBJ2-7, with 11 bases identical to TRBD2. Germline-derived CDR1 and CDR2 are SNHLY and FYNNEI. The CDR3 is 17 amino acids. The trim removed 5 bases at V and 4 bases at J, leaving 13 bases unmatched. CDR3 sequence: CASSRTLGLAGGYEQYF. The CDR3, as DNA: TGTGCCAGCAGTCGCACTCTCGGACTAGCGGGTGGGTACGAGCAGTACTTC.

The V and J genes are TRBV30 and TRBJ1-1; D uncertain. Germline assignment: CDR1 GTSNPN and CDR2 SVGIG (reference sequence). V was shortened by 4 bases and J by 3 bases, with 9 bases between the two germline ends. The CDR3 consists of 12 residues. The CDR3 protein is CAWKRRDTEAFF. For the CDR3, the DNA is TGTGCCTGGAAGAGGAGGGACACTGAAGCTTTCTTT.

The chain combines TRBV9 with TRBJ2-7; weak D call: TRBD2 (6 bases). The CDR3 spans 14 residues. Trimming left V 4 bases short and J 5 bases short, with 16 bases between. In germline, CDR1 is SGDLS, CDR2 YYNGEE. As DNA, the CDR3 is TGTGCCAGCAGCCCCCGGGACTGGACGAACGAGCAGTACTTC. Amino acids: CASSPRDWTNEQYF.

This clone was counted a single time. This sequence joins TRBV11-2 and TRBJ2-3; D possibly corresponds to TRBD2 (7 bases). The V and J ends lost 5 bases and 3 bases respectively, with 21 bases between them. Germline CDR1 SGHAT, CDR2 FQNNGV. CDR3 size: 17 residues. CDR3 sequence: CASSPRGGSETTDTQYF. In nucleotides, the CDR3 is TGTGCCAGCAGCCCGAGGGGGGGGAGTGAAACTACAGATACGCAGTATTTT.

V is TRBV7-2 and J is TRBJ1-3, with D unresolved. The CDR3 extends over 17 amino acids. Trimming left V 1 base short and J 0 bases short, with 13 bases between. The germline gives CDR1 SGHTA, CDR2 FQGNSA. CDR3 in amino acids: CASSLVAGVDSGNTIYF. DNA of the CDR3: TGTGCCAGCAGCTTAGTGGCTGGAGTGGACTCTGGAAACACCATATATTTT.

The V and J genes are TRBV15 and TRBJ2-7, with TRBD2 matching 9 bases. V dropped 0 bases and J dropped 7; count of bases not matched to a gene: 10. The CDR3 is made up of 16 amino acids. Germline CDR1 LNHNV, CDR2 YYDKDF (reference sequence). The CDR3 region has the DNA TGTGCCACCAGCAGAGATCCGGGAGCGGGAGGCTGGGAGCAGTACTTC. Encoded protein: CATSRDPGAGGWEQYF.

This chain uses TRBV2 with TRBJ1-4, with D uncertain. The CDR3 has 17 amino acids. Germline V gene sequence: CDR1 SNHLY, CDR2 FYNNEI. V was shortened by 3 bases and J by 0 bases, with 14 bases between the two germline ends. CDR3 loop: CASSEIRDRATNEKLFF. CDR3 DNA sequence: TGTGCCAGCAGTGAGATCCGGGATCGGGCAACTAATGAAAAACTGTTTTTT.

The chain carries TRBV19 and TRBJ1-1; no firm D call. This CDR3 has 17 amino acids. With 4 bases removed from V and 3 bases from J, the gap between germline ends came to 21 bases. Germline values: CDR1 LNHDA, CDR2 SQIVND (reference sequence). The CDR3 coding sequence is TGTGCCAGTAGTACTAGATCGGGAGGGAAGGCGGACACTGAAGCTTTCTTT. Translated: CASSTRSGGKADTEAFF.

The chain carries TRBV7-6 and TRBJ2-7, with 7 bases fitting TRBD2. J was trimmed by 6 bases and V by 5 bases; bases with no gene match: 7. The CDR3 covers 13 residues. Germline V lookup: CDR1 SGHVS, CDR2 FNYEAQ. CDR3 DNA: TGTGCCAGCAGCCAAACCACTAGCGCCGAGCAGTACTTC. The encoded protein is CASSQTTSAEQYF.